This TCR beta chain was captured by sequencing in a study of blood T cell repertoires in COVID-19. How the authors handled the data: Reference gene primer amplification in the assay estimated nucleated cell counts. Libraries were prepared by immunoSEQ multiplex PCR; TCRdb keeps only in-frame clonotypes and omits some of them. The V and J calls and clone size were taken over from that table, and D and trimming were inferred from the DNA. The sample holds 400,000 to 500,000 clones, approximately 91% seen once. The source of this sequence is a woman younger than 30 who had been exposed to COVID-19. Source material: PBMCs or T cells enriched from blood (not recorded which).

CDR3: CASSLGGAYNEQFF. The CDR3 region has the DNA TGTGCCAGCAGTTTAGGGGGGGCCTACAATGAGCAGTTCTTC. The chain uses TRBV27 and TRBJ2-1, with 7 positions matching TRBD2. V gave up 2 bases and J gave up 2 bases; unmatched junction bases: 0. Germline CDR1 MNHEY, CDR2 SMNVEV (reference sequence). CDR3 size: 14 residues.